The 25 T cell receptor beta chains presented below share a single source sample, sequenced in a study of blood T cell repertoires in COVID-19 (dated by TCRdb to about 2020). Library preparation employed the immunoSEQ multiplex PCR assay. What TCRdb holds here is the immuneACCESS table cut down to in-frame rearrangements. Part of the clones is not present; checked against another copy, under half of the missing clones reflect an unresolved V gene, and the others are unexplained. For this sample there are roughly 250,000 clones; around 82% appear just once. Clones ranked in the top ten supply 3.5% to 4% of the sample. Sequencing was carried out using PBMCs or T cells enriched from blood (not recorded which). All receptors derive from a woman aged 40 to 49 who had been exposed to COVID-19.

V usage is TRBV6-5 and J usage is TRBJ2-1; the D gene is possibly TRBD2 (6 bases). CDR3 size: 11 residues. V was clipped by 1 base and J by 14 bases, with 9 bases between them. The germline gives CDR1 MNHEY, CDR2 SVGAGI. Here the CDR3 DNA reads TGTGCCAGCAGTTACTATTCTAGCGAGTTCTTC. Translated: CASSYYSSEFF.

The J gene is TRBJ1-1, the V gene TRBV28; no definite D call. Looked up from germline, CDR1 is MDHEN and CDR2 is SYDVKM. The CDR3 totals 14 residues. V lost 2 bases and J 1 base, leaving 8 bases between the germline ends. The CDR3 DNA reads as TGTGCCAGCAGTTTAGCGTCGAAGAACACTGAAGCTTTCTTT. Translating it yields CASSLASKNTEAFF.

This clone was seen a handful of times. This rearrangement joins TRBV19 to TRBJ1-5; D is possibly TRBD1 (5 bases). Trimming shortened V by 5 bases and J by 6 bases, and 11 bases separated the two germline ends. CDR3 length: 13 residues. Germline values: CDR1 LNHDA, CDR2 SQIVND (reference sequence). The chain's CDR3 is CASSPDRIQPQHF. CDR3 DNA sequence: TGTGCCAGTAGTCCAGACAGAATTCAGCCCCAGCATTTT.

This chain links TRBV6-6 with TRBJ2-6; 10 bases align to TRBD1. With V trimmed by 5 bases and J by 0 bases, 4 bases remained unmatched. The germline gives CDR1 MNHNY, CDR2 SVGAGI (reference sequence). This CDR3 contains 17 residues. This chain's CDR3 is CASSQTGGRSGANVLTF. DNA of the CDR3: TGTGCCAGCAGTCAGACAGGGGGCCGCTCTGGGGCCAACGTCCTGACTTTC.

This clone has just one count. The genes are TRBV5-4 and TRBJ2-5; possible D gene TRBD1, 5 bases. This CDR3 is built from 14 residues. CDR1 and CDR2 from the germline V gene are SGHNT and YYREEE (reference sequence). Deletions cut 4 bases from V and 4 bases from J, with 14 bases between. The CDR3 reads CASSVQGSGETQYF. DNA for the CDR3: TGTGCCAGCAGCGTGCAGGGATCTGGAGAGACCCAGTACTTC.

A few counts support this clone. The J gene is TRBJ1-1, the V gene TRBV4-2; 9 bases align to TRBD1. This CDR3 has 14 residues. Trimming at V came to 5 bases and at J to 1 base, leaving 2 bases not matched to a gene. Germline values: CDR1 LGHNA, CDR2 YNFKEQ. The CDR3 coding sequence is TGTGCCAGCAGCAGACAGGGGGGGAACACTGAAGCTTTCTTT. Amino acids: CASSRQGGNTEAFF.

The chain recombines TRBV11-2 with TRBJ2-7, with TRBD1 matching over 7 bases. The germline CDR1 and CDR2 sequences are SGHAT and FQNNGV. The ends lost 5 bases at V and 6 bases at J; junction bases unmatched: 10. The CDR3 spans 14 residues. The CDR3 spells CASSIQGSVGEQYF. CDR3 sequence (DNA): TGTGCCAGCAGCATACAGGGGAGTGTGGGCGAGCAGTACTTC.

The chain carries TRBV7-3 and TRBJ1-1; tentative D call: TRBD1 (6 bases). This CDR3 region has 17 residues. V lost 2 bases, J lost 0 bases, and 16 bases lay in between. Germline lookup yields CDR1 SGHTA and CDR2 FQGTGA. In DNA, the CDR3 is TGTGCCAGCAGCTTAGGGGGGGCCTCCCGGCTGAACACTGAAGCTTTCTTT. It translates to CASSLGGASRLNTEAFF.

The chain recombines TRBV12-3 or TRBV12-4 with TRBJ1-5; perhaps TRBD1 as D (6 bases). The CDR3 is made up of 13 amino acids. The V end was cut by 5 bases, the J end by 7 bases, with 12 bases between. The CDR3 coding sequence is TGTGCCAGCAGTCAGGGGTTGGGCCAGCCCCAGCATTTT. It specifies CASSQGLGQPQHF.

This chain connects TRBV6-5 to TRBJ1-5; D is perhaps TRBD1 (5 bases). CDR1 and CDR2 from the germline V gene are MNHEY and SVGAGI. This CDR3 comprises 13 residues. V was cut by 7 bases and J by 3 bases, with 10 bases left in between. DNA for the CDR3: TGTGCCAGCACCCAGGGTATCAATCAGCCCCAGCATTTT. Translation: CASTQGINQPQHF.

There are a few counts of this clone. The chain employs TRBV27 and TRBJ2-2; 7 bases align to TRBD1. CDR1 is MNHEY and CDR2 is SMNVEV in the germline V gene (reference sequence). V gave up 7 bases and J gave up 6 bases; unmatched junction bases: 8. The CDR3 loop spans 14 amino acids. The DNA of the CDR3 is TGTGCCAGCACCCCGACAGGGACGGCCGGGGAGCTGTTTTTT. Protein product: CASTPTGTAGELFF.

The chain recombines TRBV27 with TRBJ2-7, with D maybe TRBD2 (7 bases). Germline values: CDR1 MNHEY, CDR2 SMNVEV (reference sequence). Trimming removed 10 bases from V and 6 bases from J, with 13 bases in between. This CDR3 region has 11 residues. The CDR3 DNA sequence: TGTGCCACCTGGGGGGGGGCCGAGCAGTACTTC. It is translated as CATWGGAEQYF.

The chain links TRBV7-8 to TRBJ1-3, with 7 bases fitting TRBD1. The CDR3 contains 14 residues. Unmatched junction bases numbered 3, after V lost 6 bases and J lost 1 base. Looked up from germline, CDR1 is SGHVS and CDR2 is FQNEAQ. The CDR3 DNA reads TGTGCCAGCAGTCGACAGGGTTCTGGAAACACCATATATTTT. Its translation: CASSRQGSGNTIYF.

V is TRBV2 and J is TRBJ2-1, with 7 bases lining up with TRBD2. The ends lost 8 bases at V and 2 bases at J; junction bases unmatched: 6. The CDR3 runs 14 residues. Per germline, CDR1 SNHLY and CDR2 FYNNEI. The CDR3 sequence: CASRGGGTYNEQFF. CDR3 nucleotides: TGTGCCAGCCGCGGGGGTGGAACCTACAATGAGCAGTTCTTC. Combining the CDR3 with reference TRBV2 and TRBJ2-1 gives the whole variable domain EPEVTQTPSHQVTQMGQEVILRCVPISNHLYFYWYRQILGQKVEFLVSFYNNEISEKSEIFDDQFSVERPDGSNFTLKIRSTKLEDSAMYFCASRGGGTYNEQFFGPGTRLTVL.

The table lists this clone with a count of one. This chain connects TRBV7-9 to TRBJ1-2; no clear D. The germline CDR1 and CDR2 sequences are SEHNR and FQNEAQ (reference sequence). Trimming removed 3 bases at V and 2 bases at J, with 13 bases between. The CDR3 sequence is 15 residues long. CDR3 DNA sequence: TGTGCCAGCAGCTTTGCCGGAGAAGCCAACTATGGCTACACCTTC. Its protein is CASSFAGEANYGYTF.

This clone showed up just once. V usage is TRBV7-9 and J usage is TRBJ1-2; D gene unclear. Per the germline V gene, CDR1 is SEHNR and CDR2 is FQNEAQ (reference sequence). V lost 3 bases, J lost 7 bases, and 9 bases lay in between. This CDR3 is 12 amino acids long. The CDR3, as DNA: TGTGCCAGCAGCTTCGGGGAGGGTGGCTACACCTTC. This gives the protein CASSFGEGGYTF. Full variable domain (outside the CDR3, taken from reference TRBV7-9 and TRBJ1-2): DTGVSQNPRHKITKRGQNVTFRCDPISEHNRLYWYRQTLGQGPEFLTYFQNEAQLEKSRLLSDRFSAERPKGSFSTLEIQRTEQGDSAMYLCASSFGEGGYTFGSGTRLTVV.

This chain uses TRBV12-3 or TRBV12-4 with TRBJ2-4, with D possibly matching TRBD2 (6 bases). V lost 6 bases and J lost 14, with 20 bases in between. The CDR3 is made up of 13 amino acids. The CDR3 loop reads CASSLGTGVFEYF. For the CDR3, the DNA is TGTGCCAGCAGCCTCGGGACGGGAGTGTTTGAGTACTTC.

The chain couples TRBV12-3 or TRBV12-4 to TRBJ1-2, with TRBD1 matching over 10 bases. Trimming took 3 bases from V and 8 from J; bases not matched to a gene: 3. This CDR3 is built from 13 residues. CDR3 DNA: TGTGCCAGCAGTTTGACAGGGGGCGGCGGCTACACCTTC. This gives the protein CASSLTGGGGYTF.

V gene TRBV29-1 combines with J gene TRBJ2-7; D is possibly TRBD1 (7 bases). Trimming removed 7 bases from V and 3 bases from J, with 25 bases in between. CDR3 length equals 16 residues. Germline-derived CDR1 and CDR2 are SQVTM and ANQGSEA. The CDR3, as DNA: TGCAGCGCCAGGCCAGGGGGGCCATGGGGCTTCTACGAGCAGTACTTC. It translates to CSARPGGPWGFYEQYF.

This clone was observed a single time. The chain has TRBV19 and TRBJ1-1; tentatively, D is TRBD1 (5 bases). The CDR3 has 18 amino acids. Trimming left V 7 bases short and J 2 bases short, with 26 bases between. Germline CDR1 is LNHDA and CDR2 is SQIVND (reference sequence). CDR3 region: CASTIGRVWDPDNTEAFF. CDR3 in DNA: TGTGCCAGTACCATTGGGAGGGTTTGGGACCCCGACAACACTGAAGCTTTCTTT. The complete variable domain, with remaining parts taken from reference TRBV19 and TRBJ1-1, reads DGGITQSPKYLFRKEGQNVTLSCEQNLNHDAMYWYRQDPGQGLRLIYYSQIVNDFQKGDIAEGYSVSREKKESFPLTVTSAQKNPTAFYLCASTIGRVWDPDNTEAFFGQGTRLTVV.

The chain carries TRBV13 and TRBJ2-7; possible D gene TRBD1, 5 bases. From germline, CDR1 is PRHDT and CDR2 FYEKMQ (reference sequence). Trimming stripped 4 bases from V and 3 bases from J, with 10 bases between. CDR3 length equals 13 residues. CDR3 DNA sequence: TGTGCCAGCAGCTCGATCGACAGCTACGAGCAGTACTTC. It codes for CASSSIDSYEQYF.

This clone appeared a single time. The chain carries TRBV7-2 and TRBJ1-3; maybe TRBD1 (6 bases). Trimming cost V 4 bases and J 4 bases, with 14 bases left between them. Germline CDR1 and CDR2: SGHTA and FQGNSA. The CDR3 is 15 residues long. The CDR3 coding sequence is TGTGCCAGCAGCTCGGGGGGGGCCCGGGGAAACACCATATATTTT. Residues: CASSSGGARGNTIYF. Based on the CDR3 plus reference TRBV7-2 and TRBJ1-3, the full variable domain is GAGVSQSPSNKVTEKGKDVELRCDPISGHTALYWYRQSLGQGLEFLIYFQGNSAPDKSGLPSDRFSAERTGGSVSTLTIQRTQQEDSAVYLCASSSGGARGNTIYFGEGSWLTVV.

J is TRBJ1-1 and V is TRBV19; 8 bases fit TRBD1. From germline, CDR1 is LNHDA and CDR2 SQIVND (reference sequence). The V and J ends lost 9 bases and 8 bases, in that order; junction bases with no gene match: 11. The CDR3 is 13 amino acids. The chain's CDR3 is CASVTQGAREAFF. CDR3 in DNA: TGTGCCAGCGTAACGCAGGGGGCACGCGAAGCTTTCTTT.

V and J are TRBV14 and TRBJ1-1; D is unclear. V lost 3 bases and J lost 1, with 6 bases in between. CDR3 length: 13 amino acids. Germline-derived CDR1 and CDR2 are SGHDN and FVKESK. The CDR3 loop is CASSQRRNTEAFF. The CDR3 DNA is TGTGCCAGCAGCCAGAGGAGGAACACTGAAGCTTTCTTT.

This chain joins TRBV1 and TRBJ2-7; the table's D call of TRBD2 was not tested on the DNA. TRBV1 is an annotated pseudogene. The CDR3 spans 12 residues. DNA of the CDR3: TGCACCAGCAGCCAGGGACTCTACGAGCAGTACTTC. This encodes CTSSQGLYEQYF.